The next 18 T cell receptor beta chains were all read from a single sample in a study of Graves' ophthalmopathy and Graves' hyperthyroidism. Amplification targeted the TCR beta CDR3 regions, with RNA transcripts as the source material. RT-PCR with HTBI primers came first, then second-round multiplex PCR. TCRdb redid the calling of the multiplex PCR reads with MiXCR, one entry per CDR3 protein. The sample has about 160,000 distinct CDR3 sequences, around two fifths seen once. Sequencing used peripheral blood. The origin of the receptors is a middle-aged woman with Graves' ophthalmopathy.

The rearrangement links TRBV29-1 to TRBJ2-7; the D call may be TRBD1 or TRBD2 (5 bases each). The CDR3 covers 14 residues. Trimming stripped 4 bases from V and 0 bases from J, with 13 bases between. The germline V gene encodes CDR1 SQVTM and CDR2 ANQGSEA. The CDR3 region is CSVARGTDSYEQYF. The DNA of the CDR3 is TGCAGCGTTGCGCGAGGGACGGACTCCTACGAGCAGTACTTC.

The J gene is TRBJ1-5, the V gene TRBV20-1, with TRBD1 matching over 9 bases. The CDR3 totals 15 residues. Germline CDR1 is DFQATT and CDR2 is SNEGSKA (reference sequence). Trimming removed 5 bases from V and 9 bases from J; junction bases left unmatched: 14. The CDR3 here is CSAESPGQGRRPQHF. The CDR3 DNA follows: TGCAGTGCTGAGAGTCCGGGACAGGGAAGGCGGCCCCAGCATTTT.

This clonotype was found many times. This chain's CDR3 is CAISAGEGYTF. CDR3 sequence (DNA): TGTGCCATCAGTGCAGGCGAGGGCTACACCTTC. The rearrangement uses TRBV10-3 and TRBJ1-2; D is uncertain. CDR1 is ENHRY, CDR2 SYGVKD, per germline. Trimming removed 4 bases from V and 8 bases from J, with 8 bases in between. The CDR3 length is 11 residues.

At least ten counts were recorded for this clonotype. The chain combines TRBV27 with TRBJ1-6; D call uncertain. In germline, CDR1 is MNHEY, CDR2 SMNVEV (reference sequence). This CDR3 has 17 residues. The germline V and J ends were trimmed by 2 bases and 6 bases, with 17 bases remaining between them. CDR3 region: CASSLRELPRFNSPLHF. The DNA of the CDR3 is TGTGCCAGCAGTTTAAGGGAGCTTCCGAGATTTAATTCACCCCTCCACTTT.

The sample holds many counts of this clonotype. This chain joins TRBV19 and TRBJ2-7; perhaps TRBD2 as D (6 bases). Germline loops: CDR1 LNHDA, CDR2 SQIVND (reference sequence). This CDR3 contains 13 residues. V was trimmed by 3 bases and J by 2 bases, leaving 8 bases between them. This chain's CDR3 is CASSMSGAYEQYF. Written as DNA, the CDR3 is TGTGCCAGTAGTATGTCGGGAGCCTACGAGCAGTACTTC.

The sample holds many counts of this clonotype. The chain uses TRBV30 and TRBJ2-7; D is possibly TRBD1 (5 bases). V lost 3 bases and J 7 bases, leaving 16 bases between the germline ends. The germline V gene encodes CDR1 GTSNPN and CDR2 SVGIG (reference sequence). CDR3 length equals 13 residues. CDR3 sequence reads: CAWSASGAREQYF. DNA for the CDR3: TGTGCCTGGAGCGCCAGTGGGGCCAGGGAGCAGTACTTC.

This chain links TRBV6-1 with TRBJ2-7; D is tentatively TRBD1 or TRBD2 (5 bases each). Trimming cost V 6 bases and J 0 bases, with 12 bases left between them. The CDR3 sequence is 14 residues long. Looked up from germline, CDR1 is MNHNS and CDR2 is SASEGT. The CDR3 bases are TGTGCCAGCAGGGGACCGACAGTCTCCTACGAGCAGTACTTC. Translated, it gives CASRGPTVSYEQYF.

This clonotype was counted at least ten times. The chain links TRBV6-2 or TRBV6-3 to TRBJ1-5, with TRBD1 as a possible D gene (5 bases). The CDR3 spans 14 residues. Germline-derived CDR1 and CDR2 are MNHEY and SVGEGT. Trimming removed 3 bases from V and 4 bases from J, with 10 bases in between. The CDR3: CASSYVTGNQPQHF. The CDR3 bases are TGTGCCAGCAGTTATGTCACAGGAAATCAGCCCCAGCATTTT.

The chain couples TRBV6-1 to TRBJ1-1, with D unresolved. This CDR3 has 13 amino acids. CDR1 and CDR2 from the germline V gene are MNHNS and SASEGT. The ends were cut back, 5 bases at V and 11 bases at J, with 18 bases in the middle. The DNA of the CDR3 is TGTGCCAGCAGTCCCCGGGAGGGCCGTCTTGCTTTCTTT. Translation: CASSPREGRLAFF.

This clonotype was detected ten times or more. The rearrangement links TRBV6-4 to TRBJ2-2; 10 bases are a match to TRBD1. The trim removed 7 bases at V and 0 bases at J, leaving 14 bases unmatched. Germline-derived CDR1 and CDR2 are MRHNA and SNTAGT. The CDR3 consists of 19 residues. CDR3 nucleotides: TGTGCCAGCACCCGAGGGGTTGGGACAGGGGCGACGAACACCGGGGAGCTGTTTTTT. It yields the protein CASTRGVGTGATNTGELFF.

There are many counts of this clonotype. DNA for the CDR3: TGTGCCAGCAGTTATGGACAGGGGGCTGGCGAGCAGTACTTC. It is translated as CASSYGQGAGEQYF. The chain couples TRBV6-6 to TRBJ2-7; 11 bases agree with TRBD1. The CDR3 runs 14 residues. Germline-derived CDR1 and CDR2 are MNHNY and SVGAGI (reference sequence). V dropped 3 bases and J dropped 6; count of bases not matched to a gene: 4.

This clonotype appeared a single time. V and J are TRBV6-1 and TRBJ2-5, with D perhaps matching TRBD2 (5 bases). Germline V gene sequence: CDR1 MNHNS, CDR2 SASEGT. The CDR3 length is 16 residues. Trimming left V 7 bases short and J 2 bases short, with 20 bases between. CDR3 nucleotide sequence: TGTGCCAGCACTCGGTCATCGTGGGCGGGTCAAGAGACCCAGTACTTC. Its protein is CASTRSSWAGQETQYF.

The genes are TRBV6-2 or TRBV6-3 and TRBJ1-6, with D possibly matching TRBD1 (6 bases). This CDR3 has 15 amino acids. V shed 2 bases and J shed 9 bases, with 14 bases lying between them. In germline, CDR1 is MNHEY, CDR2 SVGEGT. CDR3 sequence reads: CASSYGEGGPSPLHF. CDR3 nucleotides: TGTGCCAGCAGTTACGGGGAAGGGGGACCTTCACCCCTCCACTTT.

The rearrangement uses TRBV6-5 and TRBJ2-7, with unresolved D. Trimming removed 2 bases at V and 2 bases at J, with 7 bases between. Germline CDR1 is MNHEY and CDR2 is SVGAGI. This CDR3 has 13 residues. The CDR3 DNA reads as TGTGCCAGCAGTTACGGAAGAACCTACGAGCAGTACTTC. Residues: CASSYGRTYEQYF.

This clonotype appeared many times. J is TRBJ1-6 and V is TRBV6-5; 9 nucleotides match TRBD1. The CDR3 is 15 amino acids. Germline values: CDR1 MNHEY, CDR2 SVGAGI. The ends lost 2 bases at V and 8 bases at J; junction bases unmatched: 4. The CDR3 here is CASSYTRQGDSPLHF. The CDR3 bases are TGTGCCAGCAGTTACACGAGACAGGGGGATTCACCCCTCCACTTT.

This chain links TRBV6-1 with TRBJ2-7; no firm D call. V lost 5 bases to trimming and J lost 4 bases, with 15 bases between them. Germline V gene sequence: CDR1 MNHNS, CDR2 SASEGT. The CDR3 runs 14 residues. The CDR3 sequence: CASSMDFGLYEQYF. DNA of the CDR3: TGTGCCAGCAGTATGGATTTCGGGTTATACGAGCAGTACTTC.

In this sample, this clonotype turned up many times. V gene TRBV6-2 or TRBV6-3 combines with J gene TRBJ1-1, with 7 bases lining up with TRBD1. This CDR3 has 14 amino acids. Germline trimming cut 5 bases from V and 1 base from J; bases unmatched to any gene: 4. The germline V gene encodes CDR1 MNHEY and CDR2 SVGEGT. For the CDR3, the DNA is TGTGCCAGCAGTCGCGACAGGGCGAACACTGAAGCTTTCTTT. Translated: CASSRDRANTEAFF.

The chain recombines TRBV6-1 with TRBJ1-5; D might be TRBD1 (5 bases). Per germline, CDR1 MNHNS and CDR2 SASEGT. The CDR3 runs to 13 residues. With 3 bases removed from V and 3 bases from J, the gap between germline ends came to 6 bases. The chain's CDR3 is CASSEDNNQPQHF. For the CDR3, the DNA is TGTGCCAGCAGTGAGGACAACAATCAGCCCCAGCATTTT.